The 29 T cell receptor beta chains below come from one sample, sequenced in a study of OX40 agonist ivuxolimab in advanced cancers. Using immunoSEQ multiplex PCR, the repertoire was profiled, and TCRdb retains in-frame clones only, with some absent. The data show roughly 58,000 clones, 70% to 90% seen once. The sequencing here drew on CD4+ or CD8+ T cells sorted from blood, taken in a trial of the OX40 agonist ivuxolimab. These receptors all stem from an adult with an advanced solid tumor such as melanoma, head and neck, liver or kidney cancer.

The V and J genes are TRBV28 and TRBJ1-2, with 8 nucleotides matching TRBD1. This CDR3 spans 15 amino acids. Germline loops: CDR1 MDHEN, CDR2 SYDVKM. With 6 bases clipped from V and 3 bases from J, the junction kept 9 bases outside the gene matches. Here the CDR3 reads CASRTLTGADYGYTF. For the CDR3, the DNA is TGTGCCAGCAGGACCCTGACAGGGGCTGACTATGGCTACACCTTC.

This sequence joins TRBV6-4 and TRBJ1-1; D uncertain. The germline gives CDR1 MRHNA, CDR2 SNTAGT. V was pared by 6 bases and J by 1 base, with 9 bases between. The CDR3 has 13 amino acids. The CDR3 loop reads CASSLQENTEAFF. CDR3 coding DNA: TGTGCCAGCAGCCTCCAGGAGAACACTGAAGCTTTCTTT.

This chain joins TRBV19 and TRBJ2-7; 10 bases agree with TRBD1. The CDR3 extends over 14 amino acids. Looked up from germline, CDR1 is LNHDA and CDR2 is SQIVND (reference sequence). V shed 6 bases, J shed 6 bases, and the junction held 8 bases outside the gene matches. CDR3 nucleotides: TGTGCCAGTAGGAGGGGGGACAGGGGAACCGAGCAGTACTTC. It encodes CASRRGDRGTEQYF.

The gene calls are TRBV4-1 and TRBJ2-7; no reliable D call. The CDR3 runs to 14 residues. V gave up 5 bases and J gave up 6 bases, with 17 bases separating them. Per germline, CDR1 MGHRA and CDR2 YSYEKL. Here the CDR3 DNA reads TGCGCCAGCAGCTCCCCGGACCGGAGAGTCGAGCAGTACTTC. This gives the protein CASSSPDRRVEQYF.

The V call is TRBV18, the J call TRBJ2-7; no clear D gene. CDR3 size: 13 residues. The V end was cut by 2 bases, the J end by 7 bases, with 12 bases between. Germline V gives CDR1 KGHSH, CDR2 LQKENI. The CDR3 loop reads CASSPGVDREQYF. CDR3 nucleotides: TGTGCCAGCTCACCAGGGGTTGATCGAGAGCAGTACTTC.

The chain uses TRBV7-6 and TRBJ2-2; 10 bases are shared with TRBD2. The length of the CDR3 is 18 residues. Germline V gene data show CDR1 as SGHVS and CDR2 as FNYEAQ. After removal of 2 bases from V and 2 bases from J, the junction contained 8 bases not matched to a gene. The CDR3 is CASSLNPLAGLNTGELFF. CDR3 coding DNA: TGTGCCAGCAGCTTAAATCCACTAGCGGGGCTTAACACCGGGGAGCTGTTTTTT.

The chain joins TRBV5-1 to TRBJ2-5; D is unclear. There are 14 residues in the CDR3. Germline CDR1 SGHRS, CDR2 YFSETQ. The V end was cut by 5 bases, the J end by 4 bases, with 15 bases between. DNA of the CDR3: TGCGCCAGCAGTCCGGGTCGAGATAGAGAGACCCAGTACTTC. It translates to CASSPGRDRETQYF.

The CDR3 nucleotides are TGTGCCTGGAGCCGACGGGGGGGTAGTAATGAGCAGTTCTTC. Its protein product is CAWSRRGGSNEQFF. The J gene is TRBJ2-1, the V gene TRBV30, with TRBD2 identical over 8 bases. V gave up 3 bases and J gave up 7 bases; unmatched junction bases: 8. The CDR3 consists of 14 residues. In germline, CDR1 is GTSNPN, CDR2 SVGIG (reference sequence).

V gene TRBV2 combines with J gene TRBJ1-1; D is possibly TRBD1 (5 bases). The CDR3 totals 14 residues. V lost 4 bases and J lost 2, with 11 bases in between. Per the germline V gene, CDR1 is SNHLY and CDR2 is FYNNEI. CDR3 sequence reads: CASSGGTVNTEAFF. In DNA form, the CDR3 reads TGTGCCAGCAGTGGGGGGACGGTCAACACTGAAGCTTTCTTT.

The chain couples TRBV11-1 to TRBJ1-2, with 9 bases matching TRBD1. V shed 2 bases and J 8 bases; nucleotides not matched to a gene: 12. This CDR3 region has 16 residues. Germline CDR1 is SGHAT and CDR2 is FQDESV (reference sequence). CDR3 nucleotides: TGTGCCAGCAGCTTACGTGCCCCGGGACAGGGCGGCGGCTACACCTTC. Amino acids: CASSLRAPGQGGGYTF.

The genes are TRBV30 and TRBJ2-5, with 8 bases lining up with TRBD1. CDR1 and CDR2 (germline): GTSNPN, SVGIG (reference sequence). The CDR3 consists of 13 residues. V dropped 6 bases and J dropped 5; count of bases not matched to a gene: 8. CDR3 sequence: CACPTGGLETQYF. As DNA, the CDR3 is TGTGCCTGCCCAACAGGGGGTTTGGAGACCCAGTACTTC.

The J gene is TRBJ2-2, the V gene TRBV19, with TRBD1 matching over 11 bases. Germline CDR1 reads LNHDA; CDR2 reads SQIVND (reference sequence). This CDR3 is built from 16 residues. With 7 bases clipped from V and 4 bases from J, the junction kept 8 bases outside the gene matches. CDR3 sequence: CASIGQGAVGTGELFF. CDR3 nucleotides: TGTGCCAGTATAGGACAGGGGGCGGTTGGCACCGGGGAGCTGTTTTTT.

Details on this clone: A junction end diverges from the germline sequence, so it may reflect a read error. CDR3 region: CASSLGASNAEAFF. For the CDR3, the DNA is TGTGCCAGCAGCCTCGGGGCCTCGAACGCTGAAGCTTTCTTT. V gene TRBV7-9 combines with J gene TRBJ1-1; D might be TRBD1 (5 bases). Germline CDR1 is SEHNR and CDR2 is FQNEAQ (reference sequence). This CDR3 spans 14 amino acids.

This clone was observed once. The chain carries TRBV7-9 and TRBJ2-1, with a weak D call TRBD1 (6 bases). This CDR3 comprises 12 residues. Germline V gene data show CDR1 as SEHNR and CDR2 as FQNEAQ (reference sequence). The V end was cut by 5 bases, the J end by 9 bases, with 11 bases between. As DNA, the CDR3 is TGTGCCAGCAGCCGAGGGGGAACTGAGCAGTTCTTC. It yields the protein CASSRGGTEQFF.

This clone was observed a single time. The V call is TRBV5-1, the J call TRBJ2-5; perhaps D is TRBD1 or TRBD2 (5 bases each). CDR1 and CDR2 (germline): SGHRS, YFSETQ. The CDR3 runs 15 residues. The V and J ends lost 0 bases and 1 base respectively, with 10 bases between them. The CDR3 protein is CASSLAGTTQETQYF. The CDR3 nucleotides are TGCGCCAGCAGCTTGGCCGGGACGACCCAAGAGACCCAGTACTTC. The whole variable domain, filled in from reference TRBV5-1 and TRBJ2-5, reads KAGVTQTPRYLIKTRGQQVTLSCSPISGHRSVSWYQQTPGQGLQFLFEYFSETQRNKGNFPGRFSGRQFSNSRSEMNVSTLELGDSALYLCASSLAGTTQETQYFGPGTRLLVL.

The gene calls are TRBV2 and TRBJ2-5; 8 bases agree with TRBD1. This CDR3 contains 14 residues. The germline gives CDR1 SNHLY, CDR2 FYNNEI. The V gene end was trimmed by 7 bases and the J gene end by 6 bases; junction bases not matched to a gene: 10. This CDR3 is CASISSQGAKTQYF. CDR3 in DNA: TGTGCCAGCATATCGTCGCAGGGGGCGAAGACCCAGTACTTC.

The chain recombines TRBV19 with TRBJ1-5, with D unclear. Germline V gives CDR1 LNHDA, CDR2 SQIVND (reference sequence). The CDR3 length is 16 residues. Trimming removed 5 bases at V and 0 bases at J, with 14 bases between. The CDR3 sequence: CASSVSGRYSNQPQHF. DNA of the CDR3: TGTGCCAGTAGTGTTTCAGGACGATATAGCAATCAGCCCCAGCATTTT.

J is TRBJ1-1 and V is TRBV11-3; TRBD1 aligns across 7 bases. There are 16 residues in the CDR3. The germline CDR1 and CDR2 sequences are SGHNT and YENEEA. The V segment lost 5 bases and the J segment 0 bases; nucleotides outside the gene matches: 9. The CDR3 sequence is CASSPGTDRMNTEAFF. The CDR3 DNA sequence: TGTGCCAGCAGCCCGGGGACAGATAGAATGAACACTGAAGCTTTCTTT.

The V call is TRBV5-4, the J call TRBJ2-7; 7 positions agree with TRBD1. Per the germline V gene, CDR1 is SGHNT and CDR2 is YYREEE (reference sequence). The V and J ends lost 4 bases and 2 bases, in that order; junction bases with no gene match: 9. The CDR3 spans 15 residues. CDR3 amino acids: CASSKGQAVAYEQYF. The CDR3 DNA reads as TGTGCCAGCAGCAAAGGACAGGCAGTAGCCTACGAGCAGTACTTC.

The chain joins TRBV9 to TRBJ2-2, with a tentative D call TRBD2 (5 bases). CDR1 SGDLS and CDR2 YYNGEE come from the germline V gene. This CDR3 spans 15 amino acids. V lost 3 bases and J lost 6, with 15 bases in between. The DNA of the CDR3 is TGTGCCAGCAGCGCCGAGCCAGCGAGGGCCGGGGAGCTGTTTTTT. It codes for CASSAEPARAGELFF.

This chain joins TRBV11-3 and TRBJ2-1; D unclear. Per the germline V gene, CDR1 is SGHNT and CDR2 is YENEEA. V was trimmed by 4 bases and J by 12 bases, leaving 13 bases between them. The CDR3 extends over 12 amino acids. CDR3 region: CASSSMTGSQFF. CDR3 DNA sequence: TGTGCCAGCAGCTCAATGACTGGATCGCAGTTCTTC.

The genes are TRBV5-1 and TRBJ1-2; no clear D. V dropped 0 bases and J dropped 3 bases, with 12 bases sitting between them. The germline CDR1 and CDR2 sequences are SGHRS and YFSETQ. CDR3 size: 15 residues. The CDR3 DNA reads TGCGCCAGCAGCTTGGCCGTGGTAAGTCACTATGGCTACACCTTC. Translated: CASSLAVVSHYGYTF.

Only one count was recorded for this clone. This sequence joins TRBV28 and TRBJ1-3, with a possible D match to TRBD1 (5 bases). Germline-derived CDR1 and CDR2 are MDHEN and SYDVKM. The CDR3 totals 14 residues. Trimming left V 4 bases short and J 1 base short, with 8 bases between. CDR3 sequence (DNA): TGTGCCAGCAGTTCAGCAGGGTCTGGAAACACCATATATTTT. This translates into CASSSAGSGNTIYF.

The gene calls are TRBV6-6 and TRBJ2-5, with TRBD2 identical over 14 bases. Germline-derived CDR1 and CDR2 are MNHNY and SVGAGI (reference sequence). Trimming took 2 bases from V and 5 from J; bases not matched to a gene: 4. CDR3 size: 16 residues. CDR3 DNA sequence: TGTGCCAGCAGTTACGGACTAGCGGGGGGTATTGAGACCCAGTACTTC. It specifies CASSYGLAGGIETQYF.

The chain couples TRBV19 to TRBJ1-2; 7 bases fit TRBD1. The V gene's germline CDR1 is LNHDA and CDR2 SQIVND (reference sequence). CDR3 length: 16 residues. Unmatched junction bases numbered 10, after V lost 6 bases and J lost 0 bases. Here the CDR3 DNA reads TGTGCCAGTAGACCGACAGGGATTAGCCCTAACTATGGCTACACCTTC. Translation gives CASRPTGISPNYGYTF.

The chain links TRBV9 to TRBJ2-3; possibly TRBD1 for D (6 bases). The V end lost 4 bases, the J end lost 6 bases, and 21 bases lay between the germline ends. Germline V gene lookup returns CDR1 SGDLS and CDR2 YYNGEE. The CDR3 spans 16 residues. The CDR3 DNA reads TGTGCCAGCAGCCTGGGGGCCAATAGGTATATTGATACGCAGTATTTT. Translating it yields CASSLGANRYIDTQYF.

Details on this clone: Germline and junction disagree at one end, which may indicate a read error. The chain has TRBV5-6 and TRBJ2-7; perhaps TRBD1 as D (5 bases). Germline V CDR1 and CDR2: SGHDT, YYEEEE. The CDR3 runs to 13 residues. DNA of the CDR3: TGTGCCAGCAGCTACAGAAGAGAAGGGGTGAAACACTTC. Translated: CASSYRREGVKHF. The full variable domain, rest sourced from reference TRBV5-6 and TRBJ2-7, is DAGVTQSPTHLIKTRGQQVTLRCSPKSGHDTVSWYQQALGQGPQFIFQYYEEEERQRGNFPDRFSGHQFPNYSSELNVNALLLGDSALYLCASSYRREGVKHFGPGTRLTVT.

The CDR3 sequence is CSVQGRQLINQPQHF. The CDR3 DNA is TGCAGCGTTCAGGGCAGACAACTGATCAATCAGCCCCAGCATTTT. This chain uses TRBV29-1 with TRBJ1-5; a possible D gene is TRBD1 (5 bases). The CDR3 covers 15 residues. Trimming stripped 5 bases from V and 3 bases from J, with 17 bases between. Per the germline V gene, CDR1 is SQVTM and CDR2 is ANQGSEA.

This chain joins TRBV12-5 and TRBJ1-1; D is perhaps TRBD1 (5 bases). The CDR3 sequence is 13 residues long. V was cut by 7 bases and J by 5 bases, with 14 bases left in between. Germline V gives CDR1 LGHNT, CDR2 FRNRAP. For the CDR3, the DNA is TGTGCTAGTGCCCGGGGGGGGTTAACTGAAGCTTTCTTT. The encoded protein is CASARGGLTEAFF.